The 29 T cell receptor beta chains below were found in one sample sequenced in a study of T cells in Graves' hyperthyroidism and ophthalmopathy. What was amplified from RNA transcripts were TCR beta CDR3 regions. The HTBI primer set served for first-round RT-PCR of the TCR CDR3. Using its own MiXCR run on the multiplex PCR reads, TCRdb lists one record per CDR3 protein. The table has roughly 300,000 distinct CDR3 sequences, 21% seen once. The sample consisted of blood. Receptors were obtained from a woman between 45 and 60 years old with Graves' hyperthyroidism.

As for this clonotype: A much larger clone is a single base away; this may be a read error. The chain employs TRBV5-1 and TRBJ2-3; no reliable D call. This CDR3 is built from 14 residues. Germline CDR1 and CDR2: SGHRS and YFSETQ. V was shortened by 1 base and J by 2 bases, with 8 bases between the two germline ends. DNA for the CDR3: TGCGCCAGCAGCTTGTCACAGTCCACAGATACGCAGTATTTT. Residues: CASSLSQSTDTQYF.

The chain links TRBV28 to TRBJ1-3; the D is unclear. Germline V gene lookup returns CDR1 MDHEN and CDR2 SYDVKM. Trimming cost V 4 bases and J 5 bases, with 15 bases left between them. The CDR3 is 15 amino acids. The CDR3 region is CASSSSSVGRNTIYF. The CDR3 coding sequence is TGTGCCAGCAGTTCCTCATCGGTGGGTAGAAACACCATATATTTT.

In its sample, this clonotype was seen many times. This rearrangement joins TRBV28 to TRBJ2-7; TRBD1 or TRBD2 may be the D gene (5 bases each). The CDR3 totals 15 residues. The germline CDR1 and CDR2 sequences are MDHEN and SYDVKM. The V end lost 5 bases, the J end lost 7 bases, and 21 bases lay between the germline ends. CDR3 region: CASSPPGTDRGEQYF. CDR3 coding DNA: TGTGCCAGCAGTCCACCCGGGACGGACCGTGGGGAGCAGTACTTC. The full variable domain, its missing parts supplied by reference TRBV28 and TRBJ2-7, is DVKVTQSSRYLVKRTGEKVFLECVQDMDHENMFWYRQDPGLGLRLIYFSYDVKMKEKGDIPEGYSVSREKKERFSLILESASTNQTSMYLCASSPPGTDRGEQYFGPGTRLTVT.

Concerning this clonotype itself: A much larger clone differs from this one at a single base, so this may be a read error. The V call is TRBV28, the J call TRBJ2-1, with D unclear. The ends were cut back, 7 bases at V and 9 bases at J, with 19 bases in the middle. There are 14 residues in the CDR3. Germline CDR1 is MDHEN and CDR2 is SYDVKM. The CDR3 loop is CASTAHPLSGEQFF. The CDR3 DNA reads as TGTGCCAGCACCGCTCATCCCCTATCGGGTGAGCAGTTCTTC.

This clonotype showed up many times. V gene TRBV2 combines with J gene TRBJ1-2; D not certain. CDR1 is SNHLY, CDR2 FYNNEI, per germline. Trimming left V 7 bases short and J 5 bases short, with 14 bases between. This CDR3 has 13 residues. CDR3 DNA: TGTGCCAGCAAGTTAGGATTCGGATATGGCTACACCTTC. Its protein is CASKLGFGYGYTF.

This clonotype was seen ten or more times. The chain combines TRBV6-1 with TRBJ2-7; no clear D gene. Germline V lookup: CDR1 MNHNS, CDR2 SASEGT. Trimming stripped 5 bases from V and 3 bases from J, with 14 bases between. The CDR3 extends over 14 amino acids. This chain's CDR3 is CASSKDQLGYEQYF. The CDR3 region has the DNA TGTGCCAGCAGTAAAGACCAGCTCGGCTACGAGCAGTACTTC.

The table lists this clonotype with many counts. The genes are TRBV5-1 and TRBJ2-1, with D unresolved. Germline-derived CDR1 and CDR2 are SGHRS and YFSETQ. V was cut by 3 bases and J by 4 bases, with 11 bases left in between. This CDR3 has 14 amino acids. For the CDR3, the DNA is TGCGCCAGCAGCTGGGGTGCCAGTTACAATGAGCAGTTCTTC. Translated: CASSWGASYNEQFF.

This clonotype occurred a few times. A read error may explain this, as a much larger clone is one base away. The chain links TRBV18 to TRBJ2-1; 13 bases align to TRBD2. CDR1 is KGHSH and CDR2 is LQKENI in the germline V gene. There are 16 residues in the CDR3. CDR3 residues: CASSQGLAGAYNEQSF. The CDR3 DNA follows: TGTGCCAGCTCCCAAGGACTAGCGGGGGCCTACAATGAGCAGTCCTTC.

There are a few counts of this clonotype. The CDR3 sequence: CASSRGFYGYTF. The CDR3 nucleotides read TGTGCCAGTTCCCGGGGGTTCTATGGCTACACCTTC. This chain connects TRBV12-3 or TRBV12-4 to TRBJ1-2; TRBD1 might be the D (5 bases). The length of the CDR3 is 12 residues. Trimming shortened V by 9 bases and J by 4 bases, and 12 bases separated the two germline ends.

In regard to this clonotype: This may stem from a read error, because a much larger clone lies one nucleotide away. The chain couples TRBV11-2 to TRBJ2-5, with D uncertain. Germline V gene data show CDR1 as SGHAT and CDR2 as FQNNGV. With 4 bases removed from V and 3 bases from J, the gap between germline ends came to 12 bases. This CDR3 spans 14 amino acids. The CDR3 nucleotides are TGTGCCAGCAGCTCCCGGAACAAGGAAGAGACCCAGTACTTC. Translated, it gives CASSSRNKEETQYF.

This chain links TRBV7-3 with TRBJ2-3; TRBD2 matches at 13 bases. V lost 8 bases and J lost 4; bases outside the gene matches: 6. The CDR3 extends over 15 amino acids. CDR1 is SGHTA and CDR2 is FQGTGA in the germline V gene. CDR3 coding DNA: TGTGCCAGCGGCCGGACTAGCGGGAGTGCAGATACGCAGTATTTT. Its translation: CASGRTSGSADTQYF.

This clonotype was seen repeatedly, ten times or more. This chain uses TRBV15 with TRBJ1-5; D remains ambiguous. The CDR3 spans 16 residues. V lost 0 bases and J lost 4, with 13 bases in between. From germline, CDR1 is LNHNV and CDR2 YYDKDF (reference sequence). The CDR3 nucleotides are TGTGCCACCAGCAGAGATAAAAGGCTTCGGAATCAGCCCCAGCATTTT. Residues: CATSRDKRLRNQPQHF.

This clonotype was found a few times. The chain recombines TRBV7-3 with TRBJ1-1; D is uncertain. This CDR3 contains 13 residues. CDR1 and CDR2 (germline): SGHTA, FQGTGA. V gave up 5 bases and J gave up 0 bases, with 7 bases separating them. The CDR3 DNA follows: TGTGCCAGCAGCGCCCACATGAACACTGAAGCTTTCTTT. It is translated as CASSAHMNTEAFF.

The DNA of the CDR3 is TGCAGTGCTAGAATAGCGGGGGCGAACACCGGGGAGCTGTTTTTT. This gives the protein CSARIAGANTGELFF. V is TRBV20-1 and J is TRBJ2-2, with 9 bases identical to TRBD2. The CDR3 runs to 15 residues. Trimming at V came to 2 bases and at J to 0 bases, leaving 1 base not matched to a gene. The germline V gene encodes CDR1 DFQATT and CDR2 SNEGSKA (reference sequence).

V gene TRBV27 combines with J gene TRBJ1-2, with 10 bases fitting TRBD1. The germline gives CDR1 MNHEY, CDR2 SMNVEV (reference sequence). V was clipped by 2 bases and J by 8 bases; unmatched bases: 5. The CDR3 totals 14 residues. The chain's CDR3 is CASSLGTGENGYTF. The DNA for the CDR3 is TGTGCCAGCAGTTTAGGGACAGGGGAGAACGGCTACACCTTC.

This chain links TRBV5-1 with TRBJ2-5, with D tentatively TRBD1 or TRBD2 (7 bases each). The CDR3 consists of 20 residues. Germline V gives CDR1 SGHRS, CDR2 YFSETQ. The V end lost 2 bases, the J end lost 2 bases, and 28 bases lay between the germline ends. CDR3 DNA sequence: TGCGCCAGCAGCTTTCCGCTTGAACAGGGGCAGGGAGGGAGACAAGAGACCCAGTACTTC. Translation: CASSFPLEQGQGGRQETQYF.

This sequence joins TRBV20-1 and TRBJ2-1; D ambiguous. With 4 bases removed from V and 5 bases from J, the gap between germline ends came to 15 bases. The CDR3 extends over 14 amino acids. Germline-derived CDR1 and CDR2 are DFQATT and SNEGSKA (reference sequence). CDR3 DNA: TGCAGTGCTATATGGGCCGACCGAGACAATGAGCAGTTCTTC. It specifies CSAIWADRDNEQFF.

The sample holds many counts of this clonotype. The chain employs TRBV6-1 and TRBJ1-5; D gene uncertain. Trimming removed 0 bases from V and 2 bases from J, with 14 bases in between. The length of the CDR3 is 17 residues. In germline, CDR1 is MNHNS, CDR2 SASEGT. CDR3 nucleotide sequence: TGTGCCAGCAGTGAAGCGTGGGGTAGGTCCGGCAATCAGCCCCAGCATTTT. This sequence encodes CASSEAWGRSGNQPQHF.

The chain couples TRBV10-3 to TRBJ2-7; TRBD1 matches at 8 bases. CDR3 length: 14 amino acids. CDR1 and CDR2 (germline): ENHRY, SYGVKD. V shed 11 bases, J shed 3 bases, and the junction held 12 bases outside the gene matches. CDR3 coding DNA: TGTGCCGTAGGAAAGACAGGGGACGACTACGAGCAGTACTTC. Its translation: CAVGKTGDDYEQYF.

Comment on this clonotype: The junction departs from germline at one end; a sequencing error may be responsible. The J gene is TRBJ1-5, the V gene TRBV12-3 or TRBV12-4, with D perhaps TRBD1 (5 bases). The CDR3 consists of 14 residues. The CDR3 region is CATSLSGSNQPQHF. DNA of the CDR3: TGTGCCACCAGTTTATCAGGGAGCAATCAGCCCCAGCATTTT.

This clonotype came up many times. CDR3 DNA sequence: TGTGCCAGCAGTCCCAGGGAAGCCGCTAACTATGGCTACACCTTC. Amino acid sequence: CASSPREAANYGYTF. This chain uses TRBV6-1 with TRBJ1-2; TRBD1 might be the D (5 bases). The germline V gene encodes CDR1 MNHNS and CDR2 SASEGT. Trimming removed 5 bases from V and 0 bases from J, with 13 bases in between. The CDR3 is made up of 15 amino acids.

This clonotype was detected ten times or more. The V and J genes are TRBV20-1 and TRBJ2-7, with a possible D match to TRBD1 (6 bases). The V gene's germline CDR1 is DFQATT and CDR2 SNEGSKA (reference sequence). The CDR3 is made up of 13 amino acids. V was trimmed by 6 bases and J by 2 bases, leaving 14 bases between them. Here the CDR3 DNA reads TGCAGTGCAAGCCCACAGGGTCCCTACGAGCAGTACTTC. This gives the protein CSASPQGPYEQYF.

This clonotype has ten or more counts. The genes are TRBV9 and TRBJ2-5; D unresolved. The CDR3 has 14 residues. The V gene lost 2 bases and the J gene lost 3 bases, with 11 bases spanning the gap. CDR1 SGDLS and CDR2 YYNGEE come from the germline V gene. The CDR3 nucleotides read TGTGCCAGCAGCGTTGCGACGTCGGAAGAGACCCAGTACTTC. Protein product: CASSVATSEETQYF.

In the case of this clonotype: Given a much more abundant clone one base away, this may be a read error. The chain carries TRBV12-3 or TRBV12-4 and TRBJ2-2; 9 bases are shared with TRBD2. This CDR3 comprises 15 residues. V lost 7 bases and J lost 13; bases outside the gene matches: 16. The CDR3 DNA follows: TGTGCCAGCACCTCACTAGCGGGCCTAGGAAGGGGGCTGTTTTTT. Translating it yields CASTSLAGLGRGLFF.

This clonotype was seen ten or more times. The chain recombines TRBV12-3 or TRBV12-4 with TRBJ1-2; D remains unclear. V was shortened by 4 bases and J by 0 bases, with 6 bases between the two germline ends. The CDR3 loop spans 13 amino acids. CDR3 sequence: CASSYAANYGYTF. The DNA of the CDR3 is TGTGCCAGCAGTTATGCCGCTAACTATGGCTACACCTTC.

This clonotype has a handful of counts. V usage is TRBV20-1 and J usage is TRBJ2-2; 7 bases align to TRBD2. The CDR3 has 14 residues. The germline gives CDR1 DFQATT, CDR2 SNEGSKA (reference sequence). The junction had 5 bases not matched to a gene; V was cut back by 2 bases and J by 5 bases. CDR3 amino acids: CSARPGGRTGELFF. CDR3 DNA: TGCAGTGCTAGACCGGGAGGACGGACCGGGGAGCTGTTTTTT.

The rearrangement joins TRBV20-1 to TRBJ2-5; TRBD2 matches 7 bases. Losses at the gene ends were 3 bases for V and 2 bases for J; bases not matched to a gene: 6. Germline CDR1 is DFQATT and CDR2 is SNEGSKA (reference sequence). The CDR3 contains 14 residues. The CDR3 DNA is TGCAGTGCTAGGGCTAGCGGAAATCAAGAGACCCAGTACTTC. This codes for CSARASGNQETQYF.

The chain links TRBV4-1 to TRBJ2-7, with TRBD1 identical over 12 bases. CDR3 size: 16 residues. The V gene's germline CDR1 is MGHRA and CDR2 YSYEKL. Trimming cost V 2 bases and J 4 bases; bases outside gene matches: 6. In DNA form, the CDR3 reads TGCGCCAGCAGCCAACCCCGGGACAGGGGGCGATACGAGCAGTACTTC. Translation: CASSQPRDRGRYEQYF.

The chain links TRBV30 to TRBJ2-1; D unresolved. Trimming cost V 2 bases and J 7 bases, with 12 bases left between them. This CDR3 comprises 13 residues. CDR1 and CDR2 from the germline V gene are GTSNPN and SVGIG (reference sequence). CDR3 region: CAWSKGVGNEQFF. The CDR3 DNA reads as TGTGCCTGGAGTAAAGGAGTAGGGAATGAGCAGTTCTTC.